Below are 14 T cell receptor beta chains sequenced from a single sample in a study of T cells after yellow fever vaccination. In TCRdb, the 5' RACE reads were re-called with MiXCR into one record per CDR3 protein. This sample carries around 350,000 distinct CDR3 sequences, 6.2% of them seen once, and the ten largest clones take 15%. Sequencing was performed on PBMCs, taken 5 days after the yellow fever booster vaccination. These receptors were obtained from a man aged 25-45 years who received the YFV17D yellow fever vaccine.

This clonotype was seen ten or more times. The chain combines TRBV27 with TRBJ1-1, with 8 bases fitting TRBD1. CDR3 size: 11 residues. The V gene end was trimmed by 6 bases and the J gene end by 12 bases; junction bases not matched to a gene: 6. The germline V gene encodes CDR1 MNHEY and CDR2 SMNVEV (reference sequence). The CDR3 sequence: CASRTGTGSFF. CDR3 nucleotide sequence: TGTGCCAGCAGGACTGGGACAGGTTCTTTCTTT.

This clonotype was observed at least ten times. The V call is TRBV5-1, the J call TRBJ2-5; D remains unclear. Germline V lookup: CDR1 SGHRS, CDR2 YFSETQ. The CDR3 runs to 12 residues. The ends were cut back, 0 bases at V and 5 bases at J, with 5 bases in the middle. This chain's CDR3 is CASSLDYETQYF. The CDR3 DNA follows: TGCGCCAGCAGCTTGGATTACGAGACCCAGTACTTC.

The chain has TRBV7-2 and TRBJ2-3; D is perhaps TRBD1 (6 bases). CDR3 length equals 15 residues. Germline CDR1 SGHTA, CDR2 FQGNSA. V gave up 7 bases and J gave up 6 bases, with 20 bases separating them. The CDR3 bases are TGTGCCAGCACCACCGGGACACGGCAGGGGGATACGCAGTATTTT. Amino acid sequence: CASTTGTRQGDTQYF.

CDR3: CASSQNNSPRNEQFF. In DNA, the CDR3 is TGCGCCAGCAGCCAGAATAACAGTCCCCGCAATGAGCAGTTCTTC. The chain links TRBV4-3 to TRBJ2-1; D uncertain. There are 15 residues in the CDR3. CDR1 is LGHNA and CDR2 is YSLEER in the germline V gene. The V end lost 3 bases, the J end lost 6 bases, and 15 bases lay between the germline ends.

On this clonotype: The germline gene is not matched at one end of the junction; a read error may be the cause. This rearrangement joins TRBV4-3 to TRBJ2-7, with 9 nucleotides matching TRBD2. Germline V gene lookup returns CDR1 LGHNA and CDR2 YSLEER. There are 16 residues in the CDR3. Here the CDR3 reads CASSLQSAGGYYELYF. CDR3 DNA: TGCGCCAGCAGCCTTCAATCGGCGGGAGGGTACTACGAGCTGTACTTC.

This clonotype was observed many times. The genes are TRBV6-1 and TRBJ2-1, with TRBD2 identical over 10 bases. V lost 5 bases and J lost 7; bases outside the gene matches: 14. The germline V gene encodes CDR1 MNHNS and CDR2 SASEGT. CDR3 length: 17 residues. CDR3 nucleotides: TGTGCCAGCAGTACGCTACCTGGGCTAGCGGGAGAAAATGAGCAGTTCTTC. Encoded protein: CASSTLPGLAGENEQFF.

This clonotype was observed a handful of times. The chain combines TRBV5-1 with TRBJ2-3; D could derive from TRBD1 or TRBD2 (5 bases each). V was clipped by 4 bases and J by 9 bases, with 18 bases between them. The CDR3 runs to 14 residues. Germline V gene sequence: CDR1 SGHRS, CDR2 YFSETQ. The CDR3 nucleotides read TGCGCCAGCAGCCCGTCGCCGGGACCACTCACGCAGTATTTT. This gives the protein CASSPSPGPLTQYF.

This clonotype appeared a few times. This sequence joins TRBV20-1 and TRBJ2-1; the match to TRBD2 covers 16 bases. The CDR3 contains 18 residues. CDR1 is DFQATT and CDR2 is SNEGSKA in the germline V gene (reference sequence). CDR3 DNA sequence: TGCAGCGGGACCGGGACTAGCGGGAGGGGAGGGGGATACAATGAGCAGTTCTTC. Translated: CSGTGTSGRGGGYNEQFF.

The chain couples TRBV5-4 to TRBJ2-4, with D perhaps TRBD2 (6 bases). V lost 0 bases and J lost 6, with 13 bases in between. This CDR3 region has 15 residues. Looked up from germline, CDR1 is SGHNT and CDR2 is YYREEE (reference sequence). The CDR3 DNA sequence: TGTGCCAGCAGCTTGGTCCCGGGGGAGTCAAACATTCAGTACTTC. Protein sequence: CASSLVPGESNIQYF.

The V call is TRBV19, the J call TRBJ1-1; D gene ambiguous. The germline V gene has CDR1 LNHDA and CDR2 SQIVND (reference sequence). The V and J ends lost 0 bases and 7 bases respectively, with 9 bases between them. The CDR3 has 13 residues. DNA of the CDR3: TGTGCCAGTAGTATAGACTGGGGAAGTGAAGCTTTCTTT. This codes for CASSIDWGSEAFF.

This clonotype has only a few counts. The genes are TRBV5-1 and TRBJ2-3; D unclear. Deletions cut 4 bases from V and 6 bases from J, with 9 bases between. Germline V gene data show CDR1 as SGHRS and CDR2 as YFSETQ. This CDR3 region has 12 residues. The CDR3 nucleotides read TGCGCCAGCAGCGCTACATTGGATACGCAGTATTTT. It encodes CASSATLDTQYF. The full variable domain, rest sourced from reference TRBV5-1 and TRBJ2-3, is KAGVTQTPRYLIKTRGQQVTLSCSPISGHRSVSWYQQTPGQGLQFLFEYFSETQRNKGNFPGRFSGRQFSNSRSEMNVSTLELGDSALYLCASSATLDTQYFGPGTRLTVL.

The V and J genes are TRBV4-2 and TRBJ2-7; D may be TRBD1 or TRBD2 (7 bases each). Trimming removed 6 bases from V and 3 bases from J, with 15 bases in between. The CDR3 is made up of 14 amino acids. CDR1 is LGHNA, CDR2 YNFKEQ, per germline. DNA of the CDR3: TGTGCCAGCAGACCAGGGGGGGGGTTCTACGAGCAGTACTTC. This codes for CASRPGGGFYEQYF.

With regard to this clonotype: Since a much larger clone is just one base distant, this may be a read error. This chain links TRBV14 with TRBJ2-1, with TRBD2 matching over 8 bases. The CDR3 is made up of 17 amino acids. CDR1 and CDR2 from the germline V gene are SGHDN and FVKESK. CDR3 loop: CASRQDRTSFDHDEQFF. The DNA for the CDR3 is TGTGCCAGCAGACAAGATCGGACTAGCTTCGATCACGATGAGCAGTTCTTC. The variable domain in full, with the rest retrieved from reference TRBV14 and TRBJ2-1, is EAGVTQFPSHSVIEKGQTVTLRCDPISGHDNLYWYRRVMGKEIKFLLHFVKESKQDESGMPNNRFLAERTGGTYSTLKVQPAELEDSGVYFCASRQDRTSFDHDEQFFGPGTRLTVL.

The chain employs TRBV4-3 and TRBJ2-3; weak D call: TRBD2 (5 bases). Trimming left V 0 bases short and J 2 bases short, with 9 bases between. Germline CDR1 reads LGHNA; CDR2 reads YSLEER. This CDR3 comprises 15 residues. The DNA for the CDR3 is TGCGCCAGCAGCCAAGAAGTCCGGGACACAGATACGCAGTATTTT. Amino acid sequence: CASSQEVRDTDTQYF.